The table lists the clone carrying this T cell receptor (beta chain) with a count of one. CDR3 length: 16 amino acids. With V trimmed by 3 bases and J by 5 bases, 9 bases remained unmatched. Germline loops: CDR1 SGHTS, CDR2 YDEGEE. These data are taken from a study of CD8 T cells in Susac syndrome. From blood CD8+ and CD4+ T cells, TCR beta sequences were generated. TEMRA cells were enriched by FACS, while CD8+ and CD4+ T cells were obtained through a negative isolation that was performed magnetically. An amount of RNA that ranged from roughly 0.5 to 1 ug was reverse transcribed with random hexamers. TCRdb called the immunoSEQ multiplex PCR reads again in MiXCR, with one record for every CDR3 protein. The sample shows approximately 130,000 distinct CDR3 sequences, 94% of them seen only once.

The gene calls are TRBV5-8 and TRBJ2-2; 8 nucleotides match TRBD2. Sample: CD4+ T cells from PBMCs. The sequence was obtained from a human donor in good health. The CDR3: CASSSRGGLGTGELFF. Here the CDR3 DNA reads TGTGCCAGCAGCTCTCGGGGGGGCTTAGGAACCGGGGAGCTGTTTTTT.